Below are 21 T cell receptor beta chains sequenced from a single sample in a study of blood T cell repertoires in COVID-19. Sequencing used immunoSEQ multiplex PCR; TCRdb keeps in-frame clones, though not all of them. Found here are about 30,000 clones, around 84% of them singletons; the top ten hold 10% to 15%. Sample: peripheral blood. The receptors shown here come from a human donor in a cohort sampled during active COVID-19.

The rearrangement joins TRBV6-5 to TRBJ1-2; the match to TRBD1 covers 7 bases. In germline, CDR1 is MNHEY, CDR2 SVGAGI. The CDR3 covers 15 residues. The junction had 13 bases not matched to a gene; V was cut back by 4 bases and J by 8 bases. CDR3 DNA sequence: TGTGCCAGCAGTTCCGGACAGGCCCTTTCTCGGGGCTACACCTTC. It specifies CASSSGQALSRGYTF.

The chain has TRBV29-1 and TRBJ2-7; D is unclear. Per the germline V gene, CDR1 is SQVTM and CDR2 is ANQGSEA. V gave up 8 bases and J gave up 1 base, with 9 bases separating them. The CDR3 contains 11 residues. The chain's CDR3 is CSFRWSYEQYF. CDR3 bases: TGCAGCTTCCGGTGGTCCTACGAGCAGTACTTC.

V and J are TRBV2 and TRBJ1-6; the match to TRBD1 covers 11 bases. Trimming cost V 5 bases and J 8 bases; bases outside gene matches: 5. This CDR3 region has 15 residues. Germline assignment: CDR1 SNHLY and CDR2 FYNNEI. The chain's CDR3 is CASSSGQGADSPLHF. Written as DNA, the CDR3 is TGTGCCAGCAGTTCCGGACAGGGGGCCGATTCACCCCTCCACTTT.

V is TRBV19 and J is TRBJ1-1; no firm D call. V was clipped by 9 bases and J by 3 bases, with 17 bases between them. In germline, CDR1 is LNHDA, CDR2 SQIVND (reference sequence). The CDR3 totals 14 residues. The CDR3 here is CASRRFEVHTEAFF. CDR3 nucleotides: TGTGCCAGCCGCCGGTTCGAGGTGCACACTGAAGCTTTCTTT.

A few counts support this clone. This chain links TRBV5-1 with TRBJ1-1; 9 bases align to TRBD1. There are 13 residues in the CDR3. Per the germline V gene, CDR1 is SGHRS and CDR2 is YFSETQ. The V and J ends lost 7 bases and 8 bases, in that order; junction bases with no gene match: 9. CDR3 sequence reads: CASAEGQGREAFF. In DNA, the CDR3 is TGCGCCAGCGCTGAGGGACAGGGAAGGGAAGCTTTCTTT. Full variable domain (remainder filled in from reference TRBV5-1 and TRBJ1-1): KAGVTQTPRYLIKTRGQQVTLSCSPISGHRSVSWYQQTPGQGLQFLFEYFSETQRNKGNFPGRFSGRQFSNSRSEMNVSTLELGDSALYLCASAEGQGREAFFGQGTRLTVV.

The rearrangement links TRBV4-1 to TRBJ1-1, with a possible D match to TRBD1 (6 bases). V shed 2 bases and J shed 1 base, with 20 bases lying between them. Germline-derived CDR1 and CDR2 are MGHRA and YSYEKL. This CDR3 is built from 18 residues. CDR3: CASSQRLMTGQPNTEAFF. CDR3 coding DNA: TGCGCCAGCAGCCAACGGTTAATGACGGGACAACCGAACACTGAAGCTTTCTTT.

The chain joins TRBV7-9 to TRBJ2-7, with 11 bases matching TRBD1. V was clipped by 4 bases and J by 8 bases; unmatched bases: 7. The CDR3 is 14 amino acids. Germline loops: CDR1 SEHNR, CDR2 FQNEAQ (reference sequence). This chain's CDR3 is CASSSTGTGGKQYF. The DNA for the CDR3 is TGTGCCAGCAGCTCAACCGGGACAGGGGGTAAGCAGTACTTC.

The rearrangement uses TRBV10-2 and TRBJ1-5; no clear D gene. This CDR3 is 15 amino acids long. Per the germline V gene, CDR1 is WSHSY and CDR2 is SAAADI. V dropped 5 bases and J dropped 3 bases, with 14 bases sitting between them. The CDR3 spells CASSPLGASNQPQHF. The CDR3 coding sequence is TGCGCCAGCAGTCCTCTCGGTGCCTCCAATCAGCCCCAGCATTTT.

Details on this clone: The CDR3 does not end in the conserved phenylalanine or tryptophan, so this is likely a read error. Because the CDR3's place on the DNA is in doubt, the DNA is left out and the CDR3 is given as listed by TCRdb. V is TRBV3-1 (or the pseudogene TRBV3-2) and J is TRBJ1-2; no check of the table's D call, TRBD1, against the DNA was made. Germline assignment: CDR1 LGHDT and CDR2 YNNKEL (reference sequence). Counting both end residues, the CDR3 totals 11 amino acids. The CDR3 sequence: CASSQGARKSV.

The CDR3 protein is CASSVLQRGTDTQYF. CDR3 in DNA: TGTGCCAGCAGCGTACTCCAGCGTGGGACAGATACGCAGTATTTT. V gene TRBV9 combines with J gene TRBJ2-3; D remains unclear. Germline V gene lookup returns CDR1 SGDLS and CDR2 YYNGEE. V gave up 1 base and J gave up 3 bases, with 12 bases separating them. The CDR3 extends over 15 amino acids.

The V call is TRBV12-3 or TRBV12-4, the J call TRBJ1-2; possibly TRBD1 for D (6 bases). The CDR3 is made up of 12 amino acids. V was shortened by 5 bases and J by 7 bases, with 11 bases between the two germline ends. CDR3 in amino acids: CASSMNRAGYTF. Here the CDR3 DNA reads TGTGCCAGCAGTATGAACAGGGCTGGCTACACCTTC.

This chain joins TRBV5-5 and TRBJ1-1; no clear D. V was shortened by 0 bases and J by 4 bases, with 13 bases between the two germline ends. The CDR3 is 15 residues long. Germline CDR1 reads SGHKS; CDR2 reads YYEKEE (reference sequence). CDR3 coding DNA: TGTGCCAGCAGCTTGGCCGCGCGGCTGCTCACTGAAGCTTTCTTT. It codes for CASSLAARLLTEAFF.

The genes are TRBV11-3 and TRBJ2-2; perhaps TRBD2 as D (7 bases). V gave up 8 bases and J gave up 5 bases, with 12 bases separating them. Germline assignment: CDR1 SGHNT and CDR2 YENEEA. CDR3 length equals 13 residues. CDR3 nucleotide sequence: TGTGCCAGCCAGAGGGGGGGGACCGGGGAGCTGTTTTTT. This codes for CASQRGGTGELFF.

This clone was seen a few times. The chain couples TRBV9 to TRBJ1-1; 10 bases line up with TRBD1. V shed 0 bases, J shed 0 bases, and the junction held 5 bases outside the gene matches. CDR3 length equals 17 residues. Germline values: CDR1 SGDLS, CDR2 YYNGEE. The DNA for the CDR3 is TGTGCCAGCAGCGTAGGGACAGGGGGTAACCTGAACACTGAAGCTTTCTTT. Encoded protein: CASSVGTGGNLNTEAFF.

This chain uses TRBV29-1 with TRBJ1-2, with no clear D. V was pared by 7 bases and J by 2 bases, with 14 bases between. The CDR3 is made up of 13 amino acids. The germline gives CDR1 SQVTM, CDR2 ANQGSEA. DNA for the CDR3: TGCAGCGCAGTAACCACAGAAAACTATGGCTACACCTTC. Translation: CSAVTTENYGYTF.

J is TRBJ2-5 and V is TRBV28; 8 bases fit TRBD2. The V gene's germline CDR1 is MDHEN and CDR2 SYDVKM. CDR3 length: 14 amino acids. J was trimmed by 0 bases and V by 7 bases; bases with no gene match: 4. CDR3 DNA sequence: TGTGCCAGCAATATAGCGGGGTACCAAGAGACCCAGTACTTC. As protein: CASNIAGYQETQYF.

This sequence joins TRBV6-5 and TRBJ1-2; possibly TRBD1 for D (6 bases). From germline, CDR1 is MNHEY and CDR2 SVGAGI. V was clipped by 6 bases and J by 4 bases, with 18 bases between them. The length of the CDR3 is 15 residues. Here the CDR3 reads CASSPGTQSLYGYTF. In DNA, the CDR3 is TGTGCCAGCAGCCCCGGGACACAGTCACTCTATGGCTACACCTTC.

This chain connects TRBV4-3 to TRBJ2-3; D perhaps matches TRBD2 (6 bases). The V end lost 0 bases, the J end lost 2 bases, and 15 bases lay between the germline ends. Germline CDR1 LGHNA, CDR2 YSLEER. The CDR3 is 17 amino acids. The CDR3 protein is CASSQDFASEFTDTQYF. The CDR3, as DNA: TGCGCCAGCAGCCAAGACTTTGCTAGCGAGTTCACAGATACGCAGTATTTT.

V usage is TRBV6-6 and J usage is TRBJ1-1; 7 nucleotides line up with TRBD1. V lost 7 bases and J lost 5; bases outside the gene matches: 4. This CDR3 contains 12 residues. Per the germline V gene, CDR1 is MNHNY and CDR2 is SVGAGI (reference sequence). CDR3 protein: CASNPGGTEAFF. The CDR3 bases are TGTGCCAGCAATCCAGGGGGGACTGAAGCTTTCTTT.

J is TRBJ2-2 and V is TRBV9; D call uncertain. This CDR3 is built from 12 residues. Trimming took 3 bases from V and 4 from J, leaving 4 bases between them. Per germline, CDR1 SGDLS and CDR2 YYNGEE. CDR3 loop: CASSDITGELFF. CDR3 nucleotides: TGTGCCAGCAGCGATATCACCGGGGAGCTGTTTTTT.

The sample holds a few counts of this clone. The rearrangement links TRBV5-1 to TRBJ2-1, with 8 bases that match TRBD1. The trim removed 5 bases at V and 1 base at J, leaving 5 bases unmatched. CDR1 and CDR2 from the germline V gene are SGHRS and YFSETQ. The CDR3 is 15 residues long. As DNA, the CDR3 is TGCGCCAGCAGTGAACAGGGGGGTTCCTACAATGAGCAGTTCTTC. Its protein product is CASSEQGGSYNEQFF. Based on the CDR3 plus reference TRBV5-1 and TRBJ2-1, the full variable domain is KAGVTQTPRYLIKTRGQQVTLSCSPISGHRSVSWYQQTPGQGLQFLFEYFSETQRNKGNFPGRFSGRQFSNSRSEMNVSTLELGDSALYLCASSEQGGSYNEQFFGPGTRLTVL.